Listed below are T cell receptor beta chains from one sample, sequenced in a study of blood T cell repertoires in COVID-19. Sequenced by immunoSEQ multiplex PCR; TCRdb stores in-frame clones only, minus some. This table holds 55,000 to 70,000 clones, 88% found once. Material: peripheral blood. The receptors were sampled from a woman aged 55-70 years with COVID-19, enrolled during active disease. Both conserved end residues are part of each CDR3. The order of the fields is J gene, D gene, clone size, V gene, CDR3 DNA, CDR3 protein. A D gene is named only where the DNA matches it firmly. Size is omitted from some rows. Given values are once, few, many or a class for expanded clones.

j_call: TRBJ1-2
d_call: NA
clone_size: few
v_call: TRBV6-2/TRBV6-3
cdr3_nt: TGTGCCAGCAGTTACTCCGAGGACTATGGCTACACCTTC
cdr3_aa: CASSYSEDYGYTF

j_call: TRBJ2-1
d_call: NA
clone_size: once
v_call: TRBV12-3/TRBV12-4
cdr3_nt: TGTGCCAGCAGACTGGTCTTTCACGATGAGCAGTTCTTC
cdr3_aa: CASRLVFHDEQFF

j_call: TRBJ1-1
d_call: NA
clone_size: NA
v_call: TRBV5-1
cdr3_nt: TGCGCCAGCAGCTTGTCGGGGGTCGCTGAAGCTTTCTTT
cdr3_aa: CASSLSGVAEAFF

j_call: TRBJ1-5
d_call: TRBD1
clone_size: NA
v_call: TRBV27
cdr3_nt: TGTGCCAGCAGCCACGGGACAGGGGTTAGCAATCAGCCCCAGCATTTT
cdr3_aa: CASSHGTGVSNQPQHF

j_call: TRBJ1-1
d_call: NA
clone_size: NA
v_call: TRBV13
cdr3_nt: TGTGCCAGCAGCATGAGGTATCAGTACACTGAAGCTTTCTTT
cdr3_aa: CASSMRYQYTEAFF

j_call: TRBJ2-1
d_call: TRBD1
clone_size: NA
v_call: TRBV13
cdr3_nt: TGTGCCAGCAGCTTATTGTCCGCGGGCCCCGGGACAGCCTACAATGAGCAGTTCTTC
cdr3_aa: CASSLLSAGPGTAYNEQFF

j_call: TRBJ2-1
d_call: NA
clone_size: once
v_call: TRBV12-5
cdr3_nt: TGTGCTAGTGGTTTGACTATGACATACAGGGTTCGAAGCAATGAGCAGTTCTTC
cdr3_aa: CASGLTMTYRVRSNEQFF

j_call: TRBJ2-7
d_call: TRBD1
clone_size: few
v_call: TRBV5-1
cdr3_nt: TGCGCCAGCAGCTCCTGGCGACAGGGGGATTACGAGCAGTACTTC
cdr3_aa: CASSSWRQGDYEQYF

j_call: TRBJ2-2
d_call: TRBD1
clone_size: NA
v_call: TRBV19
cdr3_nt: TGTGCCAGTAGTATTAGAGTGAGGACAGGGGACCCCTACACCGGGGAGCTGTTTTTT
cdr3_aa: CASSIRVRTGDPYTGELFF

j_call: TRBJ2-7
d_call: NA
clone_size: NA
v_call: TRBV6-2/TRBV6-3
cdr3_nt: TGTGCCAGCAGTTCCCTCCCGTGGAGAGAGAAATACGAGCAGTACTTC
cdr3_aa: CASSSLPWREKYEQYF

j_call: TRBJ1-5
d_call: TRBD1
clone_size: NA
v_call: TRBV7-2
cdr3_nt: TGTGCCAGCAGCCCATGGGCAGGGGGCGGTCAGCCCCAGCATTTT
cdr3_aa: CASSPWAGGGQPQHF

j_call: TRBJ1-1
d_call: NA
clone_size: NA
v_call: TRBV5-1
cdr3_nt: TGCGCCAGCAGAGTGGACCGGGAGAACACTGAAGCTTTCTTT
cdr3_aa: CASRVDRENTEAFF

j_call: TRBJ2-7
d_call: NA
clone_size: NA
v_call: TRBV5-6
cdr3_nt: TGTGCCAGCAGCTCTATAGGACTAAACTCCTACGAGCAGTACTTC
cdr3_aa: CASSSIGLNSYEQYF

j_call: TRBJ1-3
d_call: TRBD1
clone_size: NA
v_call: TRBV5-1
cdr3_nt: TGCGCCAGCAGCCCAGGACAGGACTACTCTGGAAACACCATATATTTT
cdr3_aa: CASSPGQDYSGNTIYF

j_call: TRBJ2-2
d_call: TRBD1
clone_size: NA
v_call: TRBV6-5
cdr3_nt: TGTGCCAGCAGGCCCGGGACAGGGCGGGGCGGGGAGCTGTTTTTT
cdr3_aa: CASRPGTGRGGELFF

j_call: TRBJ1-1
d_call: NA
clone_size: NA
v_call: TRBV18
cdr3_nt: TGTGCCAGCTCACCAGAGACCGGGACTGAAGCTTTCTTT
cdr3_aa: CASSPETGTEAFF